The text below deals with one TCR beta chain. What it recognizes is unknown. The data stem from a study of post-analysis software for immune sequencing data. Across the whole study: Included among the disease courses, which were recorded for the cohort, were relapsing-remitting, secondary progressive and progressive-relapsing multiple sclerosis. Whole-study results and caveats: Significantly lower normalized Chao1 diversity was seen in multiple sclerosis patients than in controls. There were five TRBV segments more frequent in patients than controls, and TRBV5-6, TRBV5-1 and TRBV20-1 were among them. Samples sharing a preparation batch grouped tightly together when assessed by F measure.

Unique molecular identifiers were present in the TCR beta cDNA libraries. A population of roughly 0.9 to 11 million T cells gave rise to 400,000 to 550,000 cDNA molecules. TCRdb processed the PCR reads anew with MiXCR; each CDR3 protein has one entry. The sample carries hundreds of thousands of distinct CDR3 sequences, roughly 45% recorded once. Per germline, CDR1 MNHNS and CDR2 SASEGT. V trimming: 4 bases; J trimming: 1 base; junction bases outside the gene matches: 4. The CDR3 is 16 amino acids. The receptor was isolated from a girl aged 5-17 years with multiple sclerosis. What was sequenced was blood. V and J are TRBV6-1 and TRBJ2-1; 10 nucleotides match TRBD2. The CDR3 loop is CASSAASGRSYNEQFF. In nucleotides, the CDR3 is TGTGCCAGCAGTGCCGCTAGCGGGAGATCCTACAATGAGCAGTTCTTC.